The present TCR beta chain was sequenced within a study of response to subunit inactivated influenza vaccine. General study results and limits: Each seasonal influenza vaccination recruits few new T cells, the authors suggested.

Trimming took 7 bases from V and 1 from J, leaving 16 bases between them. Germline CDR1 reads SGHTA; CDR2 reads FQGNSA. The CDR3 runs 15 residues. TCRdb reprocessed the RT-PCR reads with MiXCR, giving one entry per CDR3 protein. The table has about half a million distinct CDR3 sequences, 25% seen once; the top ten hold 1.9%. In this sample, this clonotype turned up a few times. Antigen: not known. The sequenced sample was CD4+ T cells sorted from PBMCs, obtained about 5 days after vaccination. The chain uses TRBV7-2 and TRBJ2-5; unclear D gene. The clonotype originates from a man aged 50 to 59 who received an inactivated influenza vaccine. Here the CDR3 DNA reads TGTGCCAGCACCCTCGAAGTGCTATTCCAAGAGACCCAGTACTTC. Its protein product is CASTLEVLFQETQYF.